This TCR beta chain was observed in a study of a mutant IDH1 vaccine in newly diagnosed glioma. On the study more broadly: Vaccinations were initiated 4-6 weeks following radiotherapy alone, or were given together with temozolomide cycles.

Only in-frame clones appear in the TCRdb table, and some are missing; sequencing was by immunoSEQ multiplex PCR. The sample carries 55,000 to 65,000 clones, approximately 75% recorded once. This clone has only a few counts. The antigen remains unidentified. The V end lost 5 bases, the J end lost 5 bases, and 15 bases lay between the germline ends. This CDR3 is 14 amino acids long. Germline V gives CDR1 MDHEN, CDR2 SYDVKM. This sample's time point: week 47, end of study. Every single dose of the vaccine, 300 ug of mutant IDH1 20-mer peptide, came with topical imiquimod. During weeks 1, 3, 5, 7, 11, 15, 19 and 23, patients received eight vaccinations.

The sequencing used PBMCs, collected from a glioma patient whose treatment included an IDH1 peptide vaccine. V is TRBV28 and J is TRBJ1-1; no clear D gene. The sequence came from a man aged 50-59 years with glioma. The CDR3 protein is CASSPGGRGTEAFF. The CDR3 coding sequence is TGTGCCAGCAGTCCCGGAGGGCGAGGGACTGAAGCTTTCTTT.